These 28 T cell receptor beta chains originate from one sample sequenced in a study of beta chain features in type 1 diabetes. The whole isolated RNA underwent reverse transcription, so sequencing captured expressed TCRB transcripts. Sequencing was performed with immunoSEQ multiplex PCR; in TCRdb, only in-frame clones are kept and a portion is missing. The sample includes around 310,000 clones, approximately 11% seen only once; the top ten take under 0.02%. Sequenced material: naive CD4+ T cells from blood. These receptors originate from a woman aged 25-40 years in good health.

This clone was seen more than once but under ten times. The chain carries TRBV7-3 and TRBJ2-3, with 10 bases identical to TRBD2. This CDR3 is built from 13 residues. Germline V gene data show CDR1 as SGHTA and CDR2 as FQGTGA. J lost 3 bases, V lost 6 bases, and 0 bases had no gene match. The CDR3 is CASRGLATDTQYF. The DNA for the CDR3 is TGTGCCAGCAGGGGACTAGCGACAGATACGCAGTATTTT.

This clone was detected a few times. The chain couples TRBV15 to TRBJ2-3, with TRBD1 matching over 9 bases. V lost 5 bases and J lost 11; bases outside the gene matches: 17. The germline gives CDR1 LNHNV, CDR2 YYDKDF (reference sequence). The CDR3 extends over 16 amino acids. CDR3: CATSPRQGTGRGGQYF. The DNA for the CDR3 is TGTGCCACCAGCCCACGGCAGGGGACAGGGAGGGGAGGGCAGTATTTT.

The chain uses TRBV7-8 and TRBJ2-5; no reliable D call. Germline CDR1 is SGHVS and CDR2 is FQNEAQ. Trimming took 2 bases from V and 10 from J, leaving 8 bases between them. The CDR3 loop spans 11 amino acids. The CDR3: CASSLQDCQYF. The DNA for the CDR3 is TGTGCCAGCAGCTTACAGGATTGCCAGTACTTC.

A few counts support this clone. This sequence joins TRBV4-1 and TRBJ2-2; possible D gene TRBD1, 6 bases. V was pared by 0 bases and J by 0 bases, with 8 bases between. The CDR3 spans 16 residues. CDR1 and CDR2 (germline): MGHRA, YSYEKL. CDR3 nucleotides: TGCGCCAGCAGCCAAGATGCAGGGGCGAACACCGGGGAGCTGTTTTTT. This encodes CASSQDAGANTGELFF.

This clone was picked up a small number of times. Here the CDR3 DNA reads TGCGCCAGCAGTCAATCGGGCGACAGCGCTCCCGGACTAGCGGGAGGATGGGGAGATACGCAGTATTTT. Its protein product is CASSQSGDSAPGLAGGWGDTQYF. The chain has TRBV23-1 and TRBJ2-3; 14 bases align to TRBD2. TRBV23-1 is sorted into the ORF group, with uncertain function. With V trimmed by 0 bases and J by 5 bases, 22 bases remained unmatched. This CDR3 is built from 23 residues.

This clone showed up just a few times. J is TRBJ2-5 and V is TRBV4-3, with 7 positions matching TRBD1. The V gene's germline CDR1 is LGHNA and CDR2 YSLEER. This CDR3 has 14 amino acids. Trimming took 1 base from V and 2 from J; bases not matched to a gene: 1. The CDR3 DNA is TGCGCCAGCAGCCAAGGGGACAGACAAGAGACCCAGTACTTC. This encodes CASSQGDRQETQYF.

This clone was observed a handful of times. The V call is TRBV2, the J call TRBJ2-1, with 7 bases matching TRBD2. Trimming removed 6 bases from V and 9 bases from J; junction bases left unmatched: 14. CDR3 length: 15 amino acids. Germline CDR1 reads SNHLY; CDR2 reads FYNNEI. The CDR3, as DNA: TGTGCCAGCAGCGAGCGGGATCTTAAATCGGGTGAGCAGTTCTTC. It encodes CASSERDLKSGEQFF. Full variable domain (rest looked up from reference TRBV2 and TRBJ2-1): EPEVTQTPSHQVTQMGQEVILRCVPISNHLYFYWYRQILGQKVEFLVSFYNNEISEKSEIFDDQFSVERPDGSNFTLKIRSTKLEDSAMYFCASSERDLKSGEQFFGPGTRLTVL.

This clone appeared a few times. The chain couples TRBV18 to TRBJ1-5, with D perhaps matching TRBD1 (6 bases). This CDR3 is 14 amino acids long. V was cut by 3 bases and J by 4 bases, with 10 bases left in between. Germline values: CDR1 KGHSH, CDR2 LQKENI. In DNA, the CDR3 is TGTGCCAGCTCACCCCAGGGGCAGAATCAGCCCCAGCATTTT. Translated: CASSPQGQNQPQHF. Full variable domain (missing parts from reference TRBV18 and TRBJ1-5): NAGVMQNPRHLVRRRGQEARLRCSPMKGHSHVYWYRQLPEEGLKFMVYLQKENIIDESGMPKERFSAEFPKEGPSILRIQQVVRGDSAAYFCASSPQGQNQPQHFGDGTRLSIL.

V gene TRBV7-2 combines with J gene TRBJ2-3; tentatively, D is TRBD2 (6 bases). The CDR3 is 16 amino acids. CDR1 and CDR2 (germline): SGHTA, FQGNSA. Trimming stripped 0 bases from V and 2 bases from J, with 12 bases between. The CDR3 reads CASSLAPAGATDTQYF. CDR3 sequence (DNA): TGTGCCAGCAGCTTAGCCCCAGCGGGTGCCACAGATACGCAGTATTTT.

The CDR3 DNA reads as TGTGCCAGCAGGCTTCAGGGACAGGGGGCTCGCTACACCTTC. Its translation is CASRLQGQGARYTF. The J gene is TRBJ1-2, the V gene TRBV27, with 12 positions matching TRBD1. CDR3 length equals 14 residues. CDR1 MNHEY and CDR2 SMNVEV come from the germline V gene (reference sequence). After removal of 6 bases from V and 9 bases from J, the junction contained 8 bases not matched to a gene.

The V gene is TRBV28, the J gene TRBJ1-2, with D possibly matching TRBD1 (6 bases). This CDR3 has 17 amino acids. CDR1 MDHEN and CDR2 SYDVKM come from the germline V gene. V gave up 7 bases and J gave up 8 bases, with 29 bases separating them. The CDR3 bases are TGTGCCAGCACTACCGAGGGGGGTGCTGTCCCGGGAGGAGGCTACACCTTC. It is translated as CASTTEGGAVPGGGYTF.

The chain uses TRBV6-6 and TRBJ2-7; weak D call: TRBD1 (6 bases). The CDR3 length is 14 residues. V lost 4 bases and J 1 base, leaving 11 bases between the germline ends. CDR1 MNHNY and CDR2 SVGAGI come from the germline V gene (reference sequence). The CDR3 loop is CASSSNGQSYEQYF. CDR3 in DNA: TGTGCCAGCAGTTCCAATGGACAGTCCTACGAGCAGTACTTC.

This clone was observed a handful of times. The chain employs TRBV18 and TRBJ2-7, with 8 bases that match TRBD1. J lost 2 bases, V lost 3 bases, and 12 bases had no gene match. This CDR3 has 17 residues. CDR1 and CDR2 (germline): KGHSH, LQKENI. The CDR3 loop is CASSPQKLGQGAYEQYF. The DNA for the CDR3 is TGTGCCAGCTCACCCCAAAAGTTAGGACAGGGAGCCTACGAGCAGTACTTC. Full variable domain (missing parts from reference TRBV18 and TRBJ2-7): NAGVMQNPRHLVRRRGQEARLRCSPMKGHSHVYWYRQLPEEGLKFMVYLQKENIIDESGMPKERFSAEFPKEGPSILRIQQVVRGDSAAYFCASSPQKLGQGAYEQYFGPGTRLTVT.

The sample holds a few counts of this clone. The chain recombines TRBV14 with TRBJ2-1, with 8 nucleotides matching TRBD2. The CDR3 is 16 amino acids. The V segment lost 6 bases and the J segment 7 bases; nucleotides outside the gene matches: 14. Germline values: CDR1 SGHDN, CDR2 FVKESK. CDR3 DNA sequence: TGTGCCAGCAGTCAGGCCGGGAGCGGGAGAAGGAATGAGCAGTTCTTC. Translation: CASSQAGSGRRNEQFF.

The chain recombines TRBV4-1 with TRBJ2-3; D not certain. The germline V and J ends were trimmed by 5 bases and 2 bases, with 8 bases remaining between them. Looked up from germline, CDR1 is MGHRA and CDR2 is YSYEKL. The CDR3 spans 13 residues. The CDR3 loop reads CASSKYNTDTQYF. The CDR3 DNA sequence: TGCGCCAGCAGCAAGTACAACACAGATACGCAGTATTTT.

This clone was recorded a few times. The chain combines TRBV7-2 with TRBJ2-1, with a tentative D call TRBD2 (6 bases). The CDR3 runs 15 residues. Germline V CDR1 and CDR2: SGHTA, FQGNSA. Trimming pared 1 base from V and 5 bases from J, leaving 12 bases between. The CDR3 DNA reads TGTGCCAGCAGCTTAGTCGGTAGCGGAAACAATGAGCAGTTCTTC. It encodes CASSLVGSGNNEQFF.

This chain uses TRBV6-5 with TRBJ2-3; D ambiguous. Trimming took 6 bases from V and 2 from J, leaving 3 bases between them. Germline lookup yields CDR1 MNHEY and CDR2 SVGAGI. The CDR3 contains 11 residues. The CDR3: CASRYTDTQYF. Here the CDR3 DNA reads TGTGCCAGCAGGTACACAGATACGCAGTATTTT.

In its sample, this clone was seen a few times. This chain connects TRBV5-5 to TRBJ2-7, with D maybe TRBD2 (6 bases). Trimming stripped 1 base from V and 0 bases from J, with 14 bases between. Germline V lookup: CDR1 SGHKS, CDR2 YYEKEE (reference sequence). The CDR3 sequence is 16 residues long. The DNA for the CDR3 is TGTGCCAGCAGCTTGAGCGCGGGGAGTTCCTCCTACGAGCAGTACTTC. Its translation is CASSLSAGSSSYEQYF.

The chain uses TRBV7-9 and TRBJ1-1, with TRBD1 matching over 10 bases. Germline trimming cut 2 bases from V and 4 bases from J; bases unmatched to any gene: 1. The CDR3 runs 14 residues. Germline CDR1 SEHNR, CDR2 FQNEAQ (reference sequence). The CDR3 DNA reads TGTGCCAGCAGCTTACGACAGGGGGCCACTGAAGCTTTCTTT. Protein product: CASSLRQGATEAFF.

On this clone itself: The junction and the germline gene differ at one end; a read error may be behind it. V usage is TRBV7-9 and J usage is TRBJ1-1, with D tentatively TRBD1 (5 bases). Germline V lookup: CDR1 SEHNR, CDR2 FQNEAQ (reference sequence). This CDR3 is built from 15 residues. The CDR3 coding sequence is TGTGCCAGCAGCCTAGCCGAGACAGCGAACACTGAAGCTTTCTTT. Amino acid sequence: CASSLAETANTEAFF.

This clone was counted between two and nine times. The J gene is TRBJ2-4, the V gene TRBV30; the D gene is possibly TRBD2 (6 bases). Trimming removed 5 bases from V and 11 bases from J, with 16 bases in between. Germline V CDR1 and CDR2: GTSNPN, SVGIG (reference sequence). This CDR3 spans 12 amino acids. CDR3 in amino acids: CAWGGGLGFQYF. The CDR3 DNA is TGTGCCTGGGGCGGAGGGCTTGGATTTCAGTACTTC.

The chain combines TRBV28 with TRBJ1-5; D is uncertain. The germline V gene has CDR1 MDHEN and CDR2 SYDVKM. This CDR3 region has 12 residues. The ends were cut back, 7 bases at V and 4 bases at J, with 8 bases in the middle. CDR3 sequence (DNA): TGTGCCAGCAATGCGGGGAATCAGCCCCAGCATTTT. It codes for CASNAGNQPQHF.

In its sample, this clone was seen a few times. This chain uses TRBV4-3 with TRBJ2-1; TRBD2 matches 7 bases. This CDR3 region has 18 residues. Per the germline V gene, CDR1 is LGHNA and CDR2 is YSLEER. After removal of 0 bases from V and 3 bases from J, the junction contained 11 bases not matched to a gene. The CDR3 reads CASSQDRLSGSFYNEQFF. The DNA for the CDR3 is TGCGCCAGCAGCCAAGATAGACTTAGCGGGTCCTTCTACAATGAGCAGTTCTTC.

Only a few counts were recorded for this clone. J is TRBJ2-7 and V is TRBV7-2; a possible D gene is TRBD1 (5 bases). This CDR3 is 14 amino acids long. Germline loops: CDR1 SGHTA, CDR2 FQGNSA. Between the trimmed V and J ends, which lost 1 base and 6 bases, there was a span of 13 bases. CDR3 nucleotides: TGTGCCAGCAGCTTAGTTTTGCAGGGATCCGAGCAGTACTTC. Amino acids: CASSLVLQGSEQYF.

The genes are TRBV5-1 and TRBJ2-3, with unresolved D. This CDR3 region has 11 residues. CDR1 is SGHRS, CDR2 YFSETQ, per germline. V was pared by 2 bases and J by 12 bases, with 10 bases between. The CDR3 loop reads CASSLNEAQYF. CDR3 nucleotides: TGCGCCAGCAGCTTAAATGAGGCCCAGTATTTT.

This chain links TRBV9 with TRBJ2-5; the D gene is possibly TRBD1 (6 bases). The end of the DNA aligns better with TRBJ2-7, so the J call may be wrong. The CDR3 has 14 residues. Germline lookup yields CDR1 SGDLS and CDR2 YYNGEE. CDR3 amino acids: CASSVALGANEQYF. The CDR3 DNA sequence: TGTGCCAGCAGCGTAGCTCTGGGGGCGAACGAGCAGTACTTC.

This chain links TRBV7-3 with TRBJ2-1; the D gene is possibly TRBD2 (6 bases). CDR3 length equals 14 residues. Trimming cost V 5 bases and J 6 bases, with 14 bases left between them. In germline, CDR1 is SGHTA, CDR2 FQGTGA. The chain's CDR3 is CASSPMGEVNEQFF. CDR3 nucleotide sequence: TGTGCCAGCAGCCCGATGGGGGAGGTCAATGAGCAGTTCTTC.

This chain uses TRBV5-6 with TRBJ1-1, with 7 positions matching TRBD1. The V gene end was trimmed by 6 bases and the J gene end by 1 base; junction bases not matched to a gene: 9. This CDR3 is 15 amino acids long. CDR1 SGHDT and CDR2 YYEEEE come from the germline V gene. CDR3 sequence reads: CASTTKGAANTEAFF. The CDR3 coding sequence is TGTGCCAGCACGACCAAGGGGGCGGCGAACACTGAAGCTTTCTTT.